This TCR beta chain was identified during a study of T-cell reconstitution after alpha-beta-depleted transplantation in children. Findings and caveats of the study: There were reportedly several hundred expanded graft clones from which alpha-beta T cells came about two months after transplant. When one year had passed after transplant, most T-cell counts and diversity came from newly produced T cells.

This clonotype has just a few counts. What it recognizes is unknown. V was cut by 0 bases and J by 3 bases, with 15 bases left in between. Looked up from germline, CDR1 is KGHSH and CDR2 is LQKENI. The CDR3 contains 17 residues. As it was prepared, the TCRbeta library received unique molecular identifiers. TCRdb called the PCR reads again in MiXCR, with one record for every CDR3 protein. The table shows 200,000 to 250,000 distinct CDR3 sequences, with more than 20% occurring only once. The chain is built from TRBV18 and TRBJ2-1, with D hard to call. The starting material was PBMCs, obtained before TCRalphabeta/CD19-depleted stem cell transplant. This clonotype was sampled from a girl aged 2 to 10 with Fanconi anemia, due to receive a stem cell transplant. The CDR3 coding sequence is TGTGCCAGCTCACCACCGACCGTCAAACCTGTCTACAATGAGCAGTTCTTC. It is translated as CASSPPTVKPVYNEQFF. The whole variable domain, filled in from reference TRBV18 and TRBJ2-1, reads NAGVMQNPRHLVRRRGQEARLRCSPMKGHSHVYWYRQLPEEGLKFMVYLQKENIIDESGMPKERFSAEFPKEGPSILRIQQVVRGDSAAYFCASSPPTVKPVYNEQFFGPGTRLTVL.